This TCR beta chain was identified in a study of T-cell memory formation after mild COVID-19. The CDR3 loop spans 13 amino acids. The V end lost 4 bases, the J end lost 4 bases, and 8 bases lay between the germline ends. In germline, CDR1 is MRHNA, CDR2 SNTAGT. This clonotype has only a few counts. 5'RACE primed from the constant segment yielded TCR alpha and TCR beta cDNA libraries bearing sample barcodes and UMIs. In TCRdb, the 5' RACE reads were re-called with MiXCR into one record per CDR3 protein. Among over 300,000 distinct CDR3 sequences listed, 20% to 25% were seen once. Sequencing was carried out using PBMCs or a T cell subset sorted from them (not recorded which). This clonotype was sampled from a young man who had mild COVID-19 (a few samples of this study predate the infection). Cell type and time point are not known. The rearrangement uses TRBV6-4 and TRBJ1-5; D is unresolved. CDR3: CASSAEENQPQHF. CDR3 nucleotide sequence: TGTGCCAGCAGTGCGGAAGAAAATCAGCCCCAGCATTTT.